The rows below give T cell receptor beta chains drawn from one sample of a study of human T cells and chemical hapten exposure. Each CDR3 protein gets one entry after TCRdb re-called the RACE reads with MiXCR. The data hold 90,000 or so distinct CDR3 sequences, with around 8.8% observed a single time. Here the sequenced sample was whole blood, taken in connection with sensitization to the hapten diphenylcyclopropenone (DPC). Receptors originate from a man in his forties or fifties with alopecia areata. Some clones in this sample may be carry-over from other donors' samples. Each CDR3 is given with its conserved first and last residue. Each record gives: CDR3 protein, J gene, D gene, V gene. The D gene is left open where the match is weak.

CDR3: CASSLQGAGGFF
J: TRBJ1-1
D: TRBD1
V: TRBV6-2/TRBV6-3

CDR3: CASSPQGALGAFF
J: TRBJ1-1
D: TRBD1
V: TRBV12-3/TRBV12-4

CDR3: CASSRSPTGGFSYEQYF
J: TRBJ2-7
D: TRBD1
V: TRBV3-1

CDR3: CASSLGVAGDRDTQYF
J: TRBJ2-3
D: TRBD2
V: TRBV7-2

CDR3: CASGWPQGKYNEQFF
J: TRBJ2-1
D: -
V: TRBV27

CDR3: CSARGGGLAGFSSYEQYF
J: TRBJ2-7
D: TRBD2
V: TRBV20-1

CDR3: CSASSAGYSGNTIYF
J: TRBJ1-3
D: -
V: TRBV20-1

CDR3: CASRVPSRGLNEKLFF
J: TRBJ1-4
D: TRBD1
V: TRBV6-1

CDR3: CASSYILQGFDQPQHF
J: TRBJ1-5
D: -
V: TRBV6-2/TRBV6-3

CDR3: CASSLRRGSSTDTQYF
J: TRBJ2-3
D: -
V: TRBV5-4

CDR3: CASSLDPGLNEQFF
J: TRBJ2-1
D: -
V: TRBV7-2

CDR3: CASFYGTSGNNEQFF
J: TRBJ2-1
D: TRBD2
V: TRBV28

CDR3: CASSVGTRGNEQFF
J: TRBJ2-1
D: -
V: TRBV9

CDR3: CASSQGGSYEQYF
J: TRBJ2-7
D: -
V: TRBV6-5

CDR3: CATRGTSGPGLDTQYF
J: TRBJ2-3
D: TRBD2
V: TRBV28

CDR3: CASSSPGGTYEQYF
J: TRBJ2-7
D: -
V: TRBV7-2

CDR3: CASSLSLVPTDTQYF
J: TRBJ2-3
D: -
V: TRBV7-2

CDR3: CSVGLAGWAGELFF
J: TRBJ2-2
D: TRBD2
V: TRBV29-1

CDR3: CASPPASVARTDTQYF
J: TRBJ2-3
D: -
V: TRBV28

CDR3: CASSPSLGVAGGTDTQYF
J: TRBJ2-3
D: TRBD2
V: TRBV28

CDR3: CASSTRRVYGANVLTF
J: TRBJ2-6
D: -
V: TRBV6-5

CDR3: CASTPGGGGFYGYTF
J: TRBJ1-2
D: TRBD1
V: TRBV12-3/TRBV12-4

CDR3: CASSLVATYTDTQYF
J: TRBJ2-3
D: -
V: TRBV7-2

CDR3: CSVEQVLEREHNEQFF
J: TRBJ2-1
D: TRBD2
V: TRBV29-1

CDR3: CASSLGRDGNQPQHF
J: TRBJ1-5
D: -
V: TRBV6-6

CDR3: CASSLTGVVYEQYF
J: TRBJ2-7
D: TRBD1
V: TRBV5-6

CDR3: CASSLGTGSGANVLTF
J: TRBJ2-6
D: -
V: TRBV11-3

CDR3: CASSQNSGLADTQYF
J: TRBJ2-3
D: -
V: TRBV3-1

CDR3: CASSRTGQGVSGYTF
J: TRBJ1-2
D: TRBD1
V: TRBV11-1

CDR3: CASRQNRVFTGELFF
J: TRBJ2-2
D: -
V: TRBV6-2/TRBV6-3

CDR3: CASSQEELRGELFF
J: TRBJ2-2
D: -
V: TRBV4-1

CDR3: CASSGVNTSGSSYNEQFF
J: TRBJ2-1
D: TRBD2
V: TRBV3-1

CDR3: CSVEGVDTEAFF
J: TRBJ1-1
D: -
V: TRBV29-1

CDR3: CASSPDRKETQYF
J: TRBJ2-5
D: TRBD1
V: TRBV7-6

CDR3: CSARDLDRDTGELFF
J: TRBJ2-2
D: -
V: TRBV20-1